The subject of this entry is one T cell receptor (beta chain). This sample is drawn from a study of control samples from healthy donors and cancer patients. The table came from immunoSEQ multiplex PCR; TCRdb's copy has only in-frame clones and leaves some out. This listing includes 150,000 to 200,000 clones. Input material: blood. This TCR was sampled from a woman aged 25 to 39 in good health.

The CDR3 nucleotides are TGTGCCTGGACAACAGGGCGGGTGCGAGAAAAACTGTTTTTT. Amino acid sequence: CAWTTGRVREKLFF. This rearrangement joins TRBV30 to TRBJ1-4, with a weak D call TRBD1 (6 bases). The CDR3 runs to 14 residues. CDR1 is GTSNPN, CDR2 SVGIG, per germline (reference sequence). Trimming pared 4 bases from V and 8 bases from J, leaving 17 bases between.